This entry concerns a single T cell receptor (beta chain). These data are taken from a study of T cell changes during pregnancy in multiple sclerosis. Produced via immunoSEQ multiplex PCR; TCRdb's table is partial and in-frame only. The sample has about 38,000 clones, about nine tenths seen once. The sample was CD4+ T cells from peripheral blood mononuclear cells, taken after pregnancy. The receptor was isolated from a female donor in good health, enrolled as a control in a pregnancy study.

Here the CDR3 DNA reads TGTGCCAGCAGCCGGGACCCAGGGGGGACTGAAGCTTTCTTT. It encodes CASSRDPGGTEAFF. The rearrangement links TRBV7-2 to TRBJ1-1; TRBD1 aligns across 7 bases. The CDR3 runs 14 residues. V dropped 5 bases and J dropped 5; count of bases not matched to a gene: 8. Germline values: CDR1 SGHTA, CDR2 FQGNSA.